This T cell receptor (beta chain) was sequenced for a study of T cell repertoires in cytomegalovirus infection. Broader study findings: Summed public TCR beta family frequency identified CMV carriers bearing the relevant HLA.

This CDR3 is 13 amino acids long. Trimming took off 3 bases at V and 3 bases at J, with 9 bases between the two ends. CDR1 is MDHEN and CDR2 is SYDVKM in the germline V gene. There are a few counts of this clonotype. Its cognate antigen is unknown. TCRdb re-called the reads with MiXCR, one entry per CDR3 protein. Here the sample spans fewer than 700,000 distinct CDR3 sequences, roughly 26% being singletons. The sequenced sample consisted of CD8+ T cells from PBMCs. This clonotype originated in a human donor in good health (CMV status not recorded). Some clones in this sample may be carry-over from other donors' samples. The gene calls are TRBV28 and TRBJ2-7; D not certain. This chain's CDR3 is CASSFRRFYEQYF. The CDR3, as DNA: TGTGCCAGCAGTTTCCGGAGATTCTACGAGCAGTACTTC. Full variable domain (outside the CDR3, taken from reference TRBV28 and TRBJ2-7): DVKVTQSSRYLVKRTGEKVFLECVQDMDHENMFWYRQDPGLGLRLIYFSYDVKMKEKGDIPEGYSVSREKKERFSLILESASTNQTSMYLCASSFRRFYEQYFGPGTRLTVT.